Shown below are 10 T cell receptor beta chains from a single sample sequenced in a study of blood T cell repertoires in COVID-19. Clones were sequenced by immunoSEQ multiplex PCR, and TCRdb holds only the in-frame ones, with some missing. The table includes roughly 280,000 clones, 80% to 90% detected once. The sequencing input was peripheral blood. The receptors here all came from a man aged 25-45 years with active or convalescent COVID-19.

This clone was counted once. The chain carries TRBV5-1 and TRBJ2-3; 15 bases line up with TRBD2. The CDR3 covers 17 residues. V shed 1 base, J shed 6 bases, and the junction held 6 bases outside the gene matches. CDR1 is SGHRS and CDR2 is YFSETQ in the germline V gene. CDR3 nucleotides: TGCGCCAGCAGCTTGCGGACTAGCGGGGGGGCCGGGGATACGCAGTATTTT. It specifies CASSLRTSGGAGDTQYF.

The chain has TRBV19 and TRBJ2-5; TRBD2 is a possible D gene (6 bases). CDR1 and CDR2 (germline): LNHDA, SQIVND (reference sequence). Trimming took off 5 bases at V and 2 bases at J, with 24 bases between the two ends. This CDR3 is built from 18 residues. The CDR3 loop is CASSPWGRMAGHQETQYF. CDR3 nucleotides: TGTGCCAGTAGTCCCTGGGGGAGGATGGCGGGGCATCAAGAGACCCAGTACTTC.

The chain carries TRBV2 and TRBJ2-3; the D is unclear. CDR1 and CDR2 from the germline V gene are SNHLY and FYNNEI. This CDR3 spans 15 amino acids. Trimming left V 2 bases short and J 5 bases short, with 14 bases between. In DNA form, the CDR3 reads TGTGCCAGCAGTGAACTTACATCCCGAGGAGATACGCAGTATTTT. This translates into CASSELTSRGDTQYF.

This clone was seen a single time. V and J are TRBV6-5 and TRBJ2-7; D is perhaps TRBD1 (5 bases). Per germline, CDR1 MNHEY and CDR2 SVGAGI. The CDR3 totals 14 residues. Trimming pared 6 bases from V and 3 bases from J, leaving 15 bases between. DNA of the CDR3: TGTGCCAGCAGGGAGACAGTGGATTTCTACGAGCAGTACTTC. This encodes CASRETVDFYEQYF.

The chain is built from TRBV20-1 and TRBJ2-1; 7 bases agree with TRBD2. Germline trimming cut 3 bases from V and 2 bases from J; bases unmatched to any gene: 10. Germline values: CDR1 DFQATT, CDR2 SNEGSKA (reference sequence). There are 16 residues in the CDR3. The DNA of the CDR3 is TGCAGTGCTAGTACTTCGGGGGGACCAACCTACAATGAGCAGTTCTTC. This gives the protein CSASTSGGPTYNEQFF.

The V call is TRBV19, the J call TRBJ1-2; 8 nucleotides line up with TRBD1. V trimming: 4 bases; J trimming: 4 bases; junction bases outside the gene matches: 2. This CDR3 has 13 residues. CDR1 is LNHDA and CDR2 is SQIVND in the germline V gene (reference sequence). CDR3 in DNA: TGTGCCAGTAGTAAGACAGGGGCCTATGGCTACACCTTC. This translates into CASSKTGAYGYTF.

V usage is TRBV7-2 and J usage is TRBJ2-7; 8 bases fit TRBD2. Germline CDR1 is SGHTA and CDR2 is FQGNSA. The V segment lost 3 bases and the J segment 4 bases; nucleotides outside the gene matches: 5. CDR3 length: 14 residues. CDR3 nucleotide sequence: TGTGCCAGCAGCTTCGGCGGGGGGTTGTACGAGCAGTACTTC. This translates into CASSFGGGLYEQYF.

The chain recombines TRBV27 with TRBJ1-1; D is undetermined. V shed 2 bases and J shed 3 bases, with 7 bases lying between them. Germline V gene data show CDR1 as MNHEY and CDR2 as SMNVEV (reference sequence). The CDR3 contains 13 residues. The CDR3 nucleotides read TGTGCCAGCAGTTTAGGGCAGGACACTGAAGCTTTCTTT. It encodes CASSLGQDTEAFF.

This chain uses TRBV24-1 with TRBJ2-1; 9 bases align to TRBD1. Germline values: CDR1 KGHDR, CDR2 SFDVKD. The CDR3 contains 15 residues. With V trimmed by 4 bases and J by 15 bases, 15 bases remained unmatched. The CDR3 here is CATSDNPVAGTGLFF. The CDR3, as DNA: TGTGCCACCAGTGACAACCCCGTTGCCGGGACAGGGCTGTTCTTC.

This clone was counted once. The chain uses TRBV7-2 and TRBJ2-5; 9 nucleotides match TRBD2. J lost 3 bases, V lost 5 bases, and 10 bases had no gene match. Looked up from germline, CDR1 is SGHTA and CDR2 is FQGNSA. CDR3 length: 16 amino acids. For the CDR3, the DNA is TGTGCCAGCAGCCGCGCGGGAGGCGGGGGGGAAGAGACCCAGTACTTC. This encodes CASSRAGGGGEETQYF.